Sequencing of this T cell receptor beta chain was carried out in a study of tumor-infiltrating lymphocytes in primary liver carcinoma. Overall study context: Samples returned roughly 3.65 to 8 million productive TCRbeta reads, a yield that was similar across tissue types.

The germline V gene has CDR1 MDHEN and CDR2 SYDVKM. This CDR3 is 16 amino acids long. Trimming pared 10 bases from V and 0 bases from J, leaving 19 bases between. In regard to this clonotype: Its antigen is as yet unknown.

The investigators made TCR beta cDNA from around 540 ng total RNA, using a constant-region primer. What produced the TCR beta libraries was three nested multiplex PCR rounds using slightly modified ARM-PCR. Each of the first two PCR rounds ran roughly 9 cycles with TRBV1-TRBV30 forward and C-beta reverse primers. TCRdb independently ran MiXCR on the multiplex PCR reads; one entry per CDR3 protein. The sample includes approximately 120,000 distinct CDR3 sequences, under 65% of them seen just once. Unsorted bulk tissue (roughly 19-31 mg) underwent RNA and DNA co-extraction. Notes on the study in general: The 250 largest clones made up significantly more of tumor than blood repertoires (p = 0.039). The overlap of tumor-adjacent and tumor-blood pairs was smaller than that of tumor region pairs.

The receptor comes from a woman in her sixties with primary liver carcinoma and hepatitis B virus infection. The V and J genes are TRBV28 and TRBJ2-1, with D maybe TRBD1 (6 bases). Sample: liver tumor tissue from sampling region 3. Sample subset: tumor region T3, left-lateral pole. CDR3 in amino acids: CANRVRGLSSYNEQFF. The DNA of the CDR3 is TGTGCCAACAGGGTAAGAGGTCTCAGCTCCTACAATGAGCAGTTCTTC.